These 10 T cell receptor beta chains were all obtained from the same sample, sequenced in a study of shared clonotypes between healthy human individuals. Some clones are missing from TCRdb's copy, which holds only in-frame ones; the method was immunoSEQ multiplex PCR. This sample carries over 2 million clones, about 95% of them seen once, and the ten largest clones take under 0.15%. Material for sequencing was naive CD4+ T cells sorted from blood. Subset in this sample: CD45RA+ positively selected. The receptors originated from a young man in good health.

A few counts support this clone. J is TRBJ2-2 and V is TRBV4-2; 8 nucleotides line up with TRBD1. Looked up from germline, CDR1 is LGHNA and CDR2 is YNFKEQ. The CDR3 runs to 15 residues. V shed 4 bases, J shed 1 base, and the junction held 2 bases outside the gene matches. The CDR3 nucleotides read TGTGCCAGCAGCCTCGGACAGGGGAACACCGGGGAGCTGTTTTTT. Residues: CASSLGQGNTGELFF.

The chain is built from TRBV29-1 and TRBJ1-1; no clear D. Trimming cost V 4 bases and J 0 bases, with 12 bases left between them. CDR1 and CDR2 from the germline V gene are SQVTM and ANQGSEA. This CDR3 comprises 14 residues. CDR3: CSVVAMALNTEAFF. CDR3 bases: TGCAGCGTTGTGGCAATGGCGCTGAACACTGAAGCTTTCTTT.

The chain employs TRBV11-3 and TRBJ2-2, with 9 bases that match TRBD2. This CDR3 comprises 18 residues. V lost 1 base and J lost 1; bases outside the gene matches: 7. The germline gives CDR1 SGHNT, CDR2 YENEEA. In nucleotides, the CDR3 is TGTGCCAGCAGCTTAGGGTTCGGACTAGCGCAGAACACCGGGGAGCTGTTTTTT. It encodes CASSLGFGLAQNTGELFF.

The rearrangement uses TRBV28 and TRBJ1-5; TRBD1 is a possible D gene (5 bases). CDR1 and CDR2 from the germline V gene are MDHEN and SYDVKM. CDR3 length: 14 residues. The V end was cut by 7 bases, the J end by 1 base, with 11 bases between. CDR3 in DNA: TGTGCCAGCATCCCGGGGGGAAGCAATCAGCCCCAGCATTTT. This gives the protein CASIPGGSNQPQHF.

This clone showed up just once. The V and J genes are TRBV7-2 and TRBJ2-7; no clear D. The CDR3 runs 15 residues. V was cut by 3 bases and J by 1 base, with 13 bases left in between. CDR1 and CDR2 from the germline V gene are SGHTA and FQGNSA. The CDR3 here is CASSFGRALSYEQYF. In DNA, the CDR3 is TGTGCCAGCAGCTTCGGACGGGCGTTATCCTACGAGCAGTACTTC. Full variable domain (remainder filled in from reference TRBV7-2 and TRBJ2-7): GAGVSQSPSNKVTEKGKDVELRCDPISGHTALYWYRQSLGQGLEFLIYFQGNSAPDKSGLPSDRFSAERTGGSVSTLTIQRTQQEDSAVYLCASSFGRALSYEQYFGPGTRLTVT.

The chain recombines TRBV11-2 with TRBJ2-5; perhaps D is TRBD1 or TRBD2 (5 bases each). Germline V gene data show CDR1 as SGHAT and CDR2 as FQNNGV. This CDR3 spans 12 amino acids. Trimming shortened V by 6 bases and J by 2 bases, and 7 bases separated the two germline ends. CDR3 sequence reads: CASRGDQETQYF. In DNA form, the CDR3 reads TGTGCCAGCAGGGGGGATCAAGAGACCCAGTACTTC.

The CDR3 DNA sequence: TGTGCCAGCAGTTTAAACTTCGGAGGCGAGGCGGAAGCTTTCTTT. It yields the protein CASSLNFGGEAEAFF. The rearrangement links TRBV28 to TRBJ1-1; D gene uncertain. V gave up 2 bases and J gave up 8 bases, with 18 bases separating them. This CDR3 spans 15 amino acids. The germline CDR1 and CDR2 sequences are MDHEN and SYDVKM. The whole variable domain, remainder taken from reference TRBV28 and TRBJ1-1, is DVKVTQSSRYLVKRTGEKVFLECVQDMDHENMFWYRQDPGLGLRLIYFSYDVKMKEKGDIPEGYSVSREKKERFSLILESASTNQTSMYLCASSLNFGGEAEAFFGQGTRLTVV.

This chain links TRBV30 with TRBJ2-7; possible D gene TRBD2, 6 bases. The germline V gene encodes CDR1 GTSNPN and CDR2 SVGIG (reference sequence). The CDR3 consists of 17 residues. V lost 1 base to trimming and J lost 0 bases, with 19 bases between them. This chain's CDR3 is CAWSARDGGGRSYEQYF. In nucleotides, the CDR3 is TGTGCCTGGAGTGCGCGGGACGGCGGAGGCCGCTCCTACGAGCAGTACTTC.

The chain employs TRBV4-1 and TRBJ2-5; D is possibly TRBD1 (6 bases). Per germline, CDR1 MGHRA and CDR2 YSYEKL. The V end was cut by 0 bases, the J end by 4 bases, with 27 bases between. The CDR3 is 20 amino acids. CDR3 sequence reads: CASSQDEKFRGTRGGETQYF. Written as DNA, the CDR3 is TGCGCCAGCAGCCAAGATGAAAAATTTAGGGGGACCCGAGGTGGAGAGACCCAGTACTTC.

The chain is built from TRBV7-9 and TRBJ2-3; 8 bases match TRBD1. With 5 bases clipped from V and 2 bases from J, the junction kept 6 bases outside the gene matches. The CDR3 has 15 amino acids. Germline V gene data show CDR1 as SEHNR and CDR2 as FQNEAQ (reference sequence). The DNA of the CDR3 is TGTGCCAGCAGCCCGTGGACAGGGAACACAGATACGCAGTATTTT. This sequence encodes CASSPWTGNTDTQYF.